This paragraph covers one T cell receptor beta chain sequence. Authors' data handling: How many nucleated cells were present was estimated from reference gene primer amplification. Assay used: immunoSEQ multiplex PCR; TCRdb lists only in-frame clones, some missing. That table is the source of V, J and clone size, and D and trimming were worked out from the DNA. The data contain about 200,000 clones, around 82% of them singletons. The sample belongs to a study of blood T cell repertoires in COVID-19. Source material: peripheral blood. The receptor was derived from a woman between 50 and 59 years old with acute or convalescent COVID-19.

In DNA form, the CDR3 reads TGTGCCACCAAATACGGGAGTGAGCAGTTCTTC. Its protein product is CATKYGSEQFF. The rearrangement joins TRBV7-6 to TRBJ2-1, with D perhaps TRBD2 (6 bases). The V end lost 10 bases, the J end lost 9 bases, and 13 bases lay between the germline ends. CDR1 and CDR2 (germline): SGHVS, FNYEAQ. There are 11 residues in the CDR3.